Shown below are 19 T cell receptor beta chains from a single sample sequenced in a study of blood T cell repertoires in COVID-19. Profiled with immunoSEQ multiplex PCR; TCRdb holds only in-frame clones, not every one. The data hold about 270,000 clones, with 80% to 90% observed a single time. The sample taken for sequencing was PBMCs or T cells enriched from blood (not recorded which). The source of these receptors is a woman under 30 who had recovered from COVID-19.

This chain joins TRBV5-4 and TRBJ1-1; D unclear. V was shortened by 4 bases and J by 4 bases, with 17 bases between the two germline ends. This CDR3 is built from 15 residues. CDR1 is SGHNT and CDR2 is YYREEE in the germline V gene (reference sequence). CDR3 in amino acids: CASSATPPKVTEAFF. As DNA, the CDR3 is TGTGCCAGCAGCGCTACCCCCCCCAAAGTCACTGAAGCTTTCTTT.

This clone was detected only a few times. This chain connects TRBV6-5 to TRBJ1-2, with D possibly TRBD1 on 5 matching bases. The CDR3 totals 13 residues. V was cut by 2 bases and J by 7 bases, with 11 bases left in between. The germline V gene has CDR1 MNHEY and CDR2 SVGAGI. CDR3 loop: CASSYGRRGGYTF. The CDR3 DNA reads as TGTGCCAGCAGTTACGGCCGGAGGGGTGGCTACACCTTC.

This chain joins TRBV19 and TRBJ2-3; 8 nucleotides align to TRBD1. The CDR3 is 15 amino acids. The V gene's germline CDR1 is LNHDA and CDR2 SQIVND (reference sequence). Trimming took 9 bases from V and 5 from J; bases not matched to a gene: 13. The CDR3 DNA sequence: TGTGCCAGCCGGCCCAGGGGGCGCCTAGTAGATACGCAGTATTTT. It specifies CASRPRGRLVDTQYF.

Here the CDR3 reads CASRVSQAVETQYF. CDR3 DNA: TGTGCCAGCAGGGTCTCGCAGGCCGTGGAGACCCAGTACTTC. The V gene is TRBV6-5, the J gene TRBJ2-5; no reliable D call. CDR1 is MNHEY, CDR2 SVGAGI, per germline. V lost 6 bases, J lost 5 bases, and 16 bases lay in between. The CDR3 sequence is 14 residues long.

The chain has TRBV18 and TRBJ1-6, with TRBD1 matching over 9 bases. CDR1 is KGHSH, CDR2 LQKENI, per germline. V was clipped by 4 bases and J by 3 bases; unmatched bases: 10. The CDR3 extends over 18 amino acids. This chain's CDR3 is CASSQPGQGFHYNSPLHF. As DNA, the CDR3 is TGTGCCAGCTCACAGCCGGGACAGGGCTTCCACTATAATTCACCCCTCCACTTT.

The chain joins TRBV9 to TRBJ1-2; 7 bases are a match to TRBD1. Germline V CDR1 and CDR2: SGDLS, YYNGEE. Trimming cost V 2 bases and J 2 bases; bases outside gene matches: 9. The CDR3 has 16 amino acids. The CDR3 is CASSVSRRDRNYGYTF. As DNA, the CDR3 is TGTGCCAGCAGCGTTTCCCGCCGGGACAGAAACTATGGCTACACCTTC.

This sequence joins TRBV18 and TRBJ1-1; D not certain. The germline CDR1 and CDR2 sequences are KGHSH and LQKENI. Trimming removed 3 bases from V and 3 bases from J, with 8 bases in between. CDR3 length: 13 residues. As DNA, the CDR3 is TGTGCCAGCTCACCCGGGTGGCACACTGAAGCTTTCTTT. This sequence encodes CASSPGWHTEAFF.

This chain connects TRBV6-4 to TRBJ1-4; TRBD1 aligns across 8 bases. Germline lookup yields CDR1 MRHNA and CDR2 SNTAGT. The CDR3 runs 17 residues. The V segment lost 5 bases and the J segment 7 bases; nucleotides outside the gene matches: 15. The CDR3 loop reads CASSPSHRRGLFEKLFF. The CDR3 nucleotides are TGTGCCAGCAGTCCTTCACACCGCAGGGGGCTGTTTGAAAAACTGTTTTTT.

This rearrangement joins TRBV6-4 to TRBJ1-5; TRBD1 might be the D (5 bases). Looked up from germline, CDR1 is MRHNA and CDR2 is SNTAGT. This CDR3 region has 13 residues. The CDR3 DNA is TGTGCGGGGGGACCCATTAGCAATCAGCCCCAGCATTTT. As protein: CAGGPISNQPQHF.

The V and J genes are TRBV11-3 and TRBJ1-3, with TRBD1 matching 12 bases. CDR3 size: 16 residues. V gave up 5 bases and J gave up 5 bases; unmatched junction bases: 7. Germline-derived CDR1 and CDR2 are SGHNT and YENEEA. The CDR3 is CASSLAGTGGRNTIYF. Written as DNA, the CDR3 is TGTGCCAGCAGCCTCGCCGGGACAGGGGGCAGAAACACCATATATTTT.

This chain links TRBV15 with TRBJ1-1, with D possibly TRBD1 on 5 matching bases. Germline-derived CDR1 and CDR2 are LNHNV and YYDKDF (reference sequence). V lost 4 bases, J lost 1 base, and 13 bases lay in between. The CDR3 is made up of 15 amino acids. Here the CDR3 reads CATSIRRVKNTEAFF. The CDR3 coding sequence is TGTGCCACCAGCATTCGCAGGGTGAAGAACACTGAAGCTTTCTTT.

The rearrangement joins TRBV2 to TRBJ2-7; TRBD1 agrees at 7 bases. From germline, CDR1 is SNHLY and CDR2 FYNNEI. CDR3 length: 14 amino acids. The ends lost 5 bases at V and 2 bases at J; junction bases unmatched: 6. The CDR3: CASSRDSKTYEQYF. The DNA of the CDR3 is TGTGCCAGCAGTCGGGACAGCAAAACCTACGAGCAGTACTTC.

The rearrangement joins TRBV4-2 to TRBJ1-1; tentatively, D is TRBD1 (6 bases). Germline CDR1 is LGHNA and CDR2 is YNFKEQ. CDR3 length: 16 residues. V was cut by 1 base and J by 4 bases, with 16 bases left in between. The CDR3 region is CASSQAGARIGTEAFF. The CDR3 nucleotides are TGTGCCAGCAGCCAAGCAGGGGCGCGTATCGGCACTGAAGCTTTCTTT.

V and J are TRBV23-1 and TRBJ1-1, with TRBD1 identical over 12 bases. TRBV23-1 is sorted into the ORF group, with uncertain function. The CDR3 is 17 amino acids. Germline trimming cut 0 bases from V and 4 bases from J; bases unmatched to any gene: 6. CDR3 nucleotides: TGCGCCAGCAGTCAATCACCGGGACAGGGGGCTTTCACTGAAGCTTTCTTT. Translating it yields CASSQSPGQGAFTEAFF.

This clone has a single count. The rearrangement uses TRBV10-3 and TRBJ1-6, with a weak D call TRBD1 (5 bases). This CDR3 has 18 amino acids. V lost 0 bases and J 0 bases, leaving 12 bases between the germline ends. Germline V lookup: CDR1 ENHRY, CDR2 SYGVKD. CDR3 DNA sequence: TGTGCCATCAGTGAGTCAGCACAGGAGAGCTCCTATAATTCACCCCTCCACTTT. Protein: CAISESAQESSYNSPLHF.

Only one count was recorded for this clone. The chain recombines TRBV7-2 with TRBJ2-6, with D uncertain. V was trimmed by 2 bases and J by 4 bases, leaving 6 bases between them. The CDR3 sequence is 14 residues long. The V gene's germline CDR1 is SGHTA and CDR2 FQGNSA. The CDR3 DNA is TGTGCCAGCAGCTTATATCAGGGGGCCAACGTCCTGACTTTC. Translated, it gives CASSLYQGANVLTF.

J is TRBJ2-2 and V is TRBV11-2; tentatively, D is TRBD2 (6 bases). Germline-derived CDR1 and CDR2 are SGHAT and FQNNGV. The CDR3 is 17 amino acids. The germline V and J ends were trimmed by 4 bases and 5 bases, with 20 bases remaining between them. CDR3: CASSSGRSPIQTGELFF. DNA of the CDR3: TGTGCCAGCAGCTCTGGGAGGAGCCCGATTCAGACCGGGGAGCTGTTTTTT.

This chain joins TRBV2 and TRBJ1-1; 8 bases agree with TRBD1. The CDR3 is 12 residues long. V was clipped by 8 bases and J by 1 base; unmatched bases: 0. Germline V lookup: CDR1 SNHLY, CDR2 FYNNEI. The CDR3 loop is CASDRGNTEAFF. Here the CDR3 DNA reads TGTGCCAGCGACAGGGGGAACACTGAAGCTTTCTTT. The full variable domain, with the rest looked up from reference TRBV2 and TRBJ1-1, is EPEVTQTPSHQVTQMGQEVILRCVPISNHLYFYWYRQILGQKVEFLVSFYNNEISEKSEIFDDQFSVERPDGSNFTLKIRSTKLEDSAMYFCASDRGNTEAFFGQGTRLTVV.

Only a few counts were recorded for this clone. The CDR3, as DNA: TGCGCCAGCAGCACCCGGACTAGCGGGGGGGTAGTTAGGCAGTACTTC. It encodes CASSTRTSGGVVRQYF. The chain has TRBV4-1 and TRBJ2-7; TRBD2 matches at 15 bases. The V gene's germline CDR1 is MGHRA and CDR2 YSYEKL. This CDR3 contains 16 residues. V shed 5 bases and J 9 bases; nucleotides not matched to a gene: 11.